The rows below give T cell receptor beta chains drawn from one sample of a study of CD8+ T cells in alopecia areata. Using immunoSEQ multiplex PCR, the repertoire was profiled, and TCRdb retains in-frame clones only, with some absent. Of 250,000 to 300,000 clones listed, about three fifths are singletons. The specimen was CD4+ T cells sorted from blood, collected at week 24, from a patient treated with tofacitinib. Every receptor here comes from a human donor with alopecia areata. Both conserved end residues are trimmed from each CDR3. A D gene is named only where the DNA matches it firmly.

D gene: -
V gene: TRBV29-1
J gene: TRBJ2-2
CDR3 protein: SVPQGWNGELF

D gene: -
V gene: TRBV30
J gene: TRBJ1-3
CDR3 protein: AWSVGLDGNTIY

D gene: TRBD1
V gene: TRBV28
J gene: TRBJ1-2
CDR3 protein: ATEQGGSFYYGYT

D gene: TRBD1
V gene: TRBV4-3
J gene: TRBJ2-7
CDR3 protein: ASSQDRDRAYEQY

D gene: TRBD1
V gene: TRBV29-1
J gene: TRBJ1-2
CDR3 protein: SVAGTDYNYGYT

D gene: TRBD1
V gene: TRBV5-6
J gene: TRBJ1-2
CDR3 protein: ASSLVGQEPYGYT

D gene: -
V gene: TRBV15
J gene: TRBJ1-1
CDR3 protein: ATSTGTVNTEAF

D gene: -
V gene: TRBV29-1
J gene: TRBJ2-7
CDR3 protein: SVEIQSSYEQY

D gene: TRBD1
V gene: TRBV2
J gene: TRBJ1-1
CDR3 protein: ASSRDRGYTEAF

D gene: -
V gene: TRBV28
J gene: TRBJ2-7
CDR3 protein: ASSLKGLEQY

D gene: -
V gene: TRBV5-4
J gene: TRBJ2-2
CDR3 protein: ASSLGQNTGELF

D gene: TRBD2
V gene: TRBV11-2
J gene: TRBJ2-1
CDR3 protein: ASSSSGGAGDEQF

D gene: -
V gene: TRBV4-1
J gene: TRBJ2-4
CDR3 protein: ASSQVMKRSRPPY

D gene: -
V gene: TRBV19
J gene: TRBJ2-2
CDR3 protein: ASSTQGNTGELF

D gene: -
V gene: TRBV6-1
J gene: TRBJ2-7
CDR3 protein: ASMVSSTYEQY

D gene: -
V gene: TRBV6-6
J gene: TRBJ2-5
CDR3 protein: ASSSAAETQY

D gene: -
V gene: TRBV5-6
J gene: TRBJ1-2
CDR3 protein: ASSFAGANDGYT

D gene: TRBD1
V gene: TRBV7-9
J gene: TRBJ1-1
CDR3 protein: ASSYLQGLNTEAF

D gene: TRBD1
V gene: TRBV29-1
J gene: TRBJ1-2
CDR3 protein: SAVPGTGAASYGYT

D gene: -
V gene: TRBV29-1
J gene: TRBJ1-2
CDR3 protein: SVEDPGRYGYT

D gene: TRBD1
V gene: TRBV11-2
J gene: TRBJ1-2
CDR3 protein: ASSPGTAYGYT

D gene: TRBD1
V gene: TRBV29-1
J gene: TRBJ1-2
CDR3 protein: SAPRRDREYGYT

D gene: -
V gene: TRBV5-6
J gene: TRBJ1-6
CDR3 protein: ASRGLFTGNSPLH

D gene: -
V gene: TRBV4-1
J gene: TRBJ1-4
CDR3 protein: ASSSYRDEKLF

D gene: -
V gene: TRBV25-1
J gene: TRBJ2-2
CDR3 protein: ASTTARGTGELF

D gene: TRBD1
V gene: TRBV5-4
J gene: TRBJ2-1
CDR3 protein: ASIETGGVGNEQF

D gene: -
V gene: TRBV29-1
J gene: TRBJ1-1
CDR3 protein: SALWGIRNTEAF

D gene: -
V gene: TRBV28
J gene: TRBJ2-7
CDR3 protein: ASSRLGEQY

D gene: TRBD1
V gene: TRBV27
J gene: TRBJ1-6
CDR3 protein: ASSRQGNSPLH

D gene: -
V gene: TRBV4-1
J gene: TRBJ2-1
CDR3 protein: ASSQPRDSSYNEQF

D gene: TRBD1
V gene: TRBV14
J gene: TRBJ1-1
CDR3 protein: ASSQATGRGTEAF

D gene: -
V gene: TRBV25-1
J gene: TRBJ1-6
CDR3 protein: ASSETDGISPLH

D gene: -
V gene: TRBV10-3
J gene: TRBJ2-7
CDR3 protein: ASTGTRGYEQY

D gene: -
V gene: TRBV29-1
J gene: TRBJ2-5
CDR3 protein: SLFGGGQETQY

D gene: -
V gene: TRBV29-1
J gene: TRBJ1-2
CDR3 protein: SVVPERGHYGYT

D gene: -
V gene: TRBV2
J gene: TRBJ1-5
CDR3 protein: ASSVGSILHQPQH

D gene: -
V gene: TRBV28
J gene: TRBJ2-1
CDR3 protein: ASSILPGVGEQF

D gene: TRBD2
V gene: TRBV2
J gene: TRBJ2-4
CDR3 protein: ASSETSGGQY

D gene: -
V gene: TRBV9
J gene: TRBJ2-3
CDR3 protein: ASSSRQEADTQY

D gene: TRBD1
V gene: TRBV30
J gene: TRBJ2-7
CDR3 protein: AWKDRVRGEQY

D gene: -
V gene: TRBV30
J gene: TRBJ2-7
CDR3 protein: AWSVSEDSYEQY

D gene: -
V gene: TRBV5-1
J gene: TRBJ1-6
CDR3 protein: ASSVQTGTNSPLH

D gene: TRBD1
V gene: TRBV4-2
J gene: TRBJ1-5
CDR3 protein: ASSGQGVGQPQH

D gene: -
V gene: TRBV28
J gene: TRBJ1-5
CDR3 protein: ASSLYWHQDPDVDNQPQH

D gene: -
V gene: TRBV29-1
J gene: TRBJ1-5
CDR3 protein: SVASGDQPQH